Each of the 13 T cell receptor beta chains below was sequenced from the same sample in a study of blood T cell repertoires in COVID-19. The table came from immunoSEQ multiplex PCR; TCRdb's copy has only in-frame clones and leaves some out. Found here are more than 350,000 clones, about 90% of them singletons; the top ten hold 3%. The material sequenced was peripheral blood. All receptors come from a woman in her 30s with COVID-19, enrolled during active disease.

This chain joins TRBV19 and TRBJ2-2; TRBD2 matches 11 bases. Germline CDR1 and CDR2: LNHDA and SQIVND (reference sequence). V lost 3 bases to trimming and J lost 7 bases; unmatched junction nucleotides: 4. CDR3 length: 15 residues. DNA for the CDR3: TGTGCCAGTAGTATGGCTAGCGGGGGGTACGGGGAGCTGTTTTTT. Protein product: CASSMASGGYGELFF.

CDR3 amino acids: CASSQDLPYGAGNTIYF. CDR3 bases: TGTGCCAGCAGCCAAGATTTACCCTACGGGGCTGGAAACACCATATATTTT. The rearrangement uses TRBV4-2 and TRBJ1-3, with D uncertain. The germline gives CDR1 LGHNA, CDR2 YNFKEQ. Trimming took 0 bases from V and 2 from J, leaving 14 bases between them. The CDR3 sequence is 17 residues long.

The rearrangement uses TRBV28 and TRBJ1-2, with a tentative D call TRBD1 (5 bases). V dropped 7 bases and J dropped 6 bases, with 15 bases sitting between them. The germline V gene has CDR1 MDHEN and CDR2 SYDVKM. This CDR3 has 13 amino acids. The CDR3 region is CASTGPNLDGYTF. The CDR3 DNA reads TGTGCCAGCACAGGGCCCAACTTAGATGGCTACACCTTC.

This clone showed up just once. The chain carries TRBV28 and TRBJ1-1; 8 nucleotides agree with TRBD1. From germline, CDR1 is MDHEN and CDR2 SYDVKM. The V gene end was trimmed by 4 bases and the J gene end by 0 bases; junction bases not matched to a gene: 4. The CDR3 runs to 15 residues. The CDR3 DNA reads as TGTGCCAGCAGTTGGTCGGACAGGGTGAACACTGAAGCTTTCTTT. This sequence encodes CASSWSDRVNTEAFF.

The chain recombines TRBV2 with TRBJ1-2, with 7 bases aligning to TRBD1. The CDR3 is 15 residues long. Per germline, CDR1 SNHLY and CDR2 FYNNEI. V lost 3 bases, J lost 0 bases, and 4 bases stayed unmatched. DNA for the CDR3: TGTGCCAGCAGTGAGCCGGGACAGACTAACTATGGCTACACCTTC. Translated, it gives CASSEPGQTNYGYTF.

Turning to this clone: At the DNA level, this CDR3 is encoded by other sequences in the same sample as well. The V and J genes are TRBV14 and TRBJ2-3; D remains unclear. The CDR3 totals 12 residues. The germline CDR1 and CDR2 sequences are SGHDN and FVKESK. The V gene lost 4 bases and the J gene lost 6 bases, with 8 bases spanning the gap. CDR3 loop: CASSPSRDTQYF. The DNA of the CDR3 is TGTGCCAGCAGCCCCTCCAGGGATACGCAGTATTTT.

This chain joins TRBV18 and TRBJ2-3; D is perhaps TRBD2 (5 bases). The CDR3 has 17 residues. The ends were cut back, 4 bases at V and 1 base at J, with 18 bases in the middle. CDR1 and CDR2 (germline): KGHSH, LQKENI. The CDR3 coding sequence is TGTGCCAGCTCACTGAGGGTTAGGGCCTCACGCACAGATACGCAGTATTTT. This gives the protein CASSLRVRASRTDTQYF. Looking up the rest from reference TRBV18 and TRBJ2-3 gives the full variable domain: NAGVMQNPRHLVRRRGQEARLRCSPMKGHSHVYWYRQLPEEGLKFMVYLQKENIIDESGMPKERFSAEFPKEGPSILRIQQVVRGDSAAYFCASSLRVRASRTDTQYFGPGTRLTVL.

The chain combines TRBV20-1 with TRBJ1-2; D gene unclear. Trimming pared 6 bases from V and 6 bases from J, leaving 11 bases between. The CDR3 length is 11 residues. CDR1 and CDR2 (germline): DFQATT, SNEGSKA (reference sequence). The DNA for the CDR3 is TGCAGTGCCCGAGGAGGGAATGGCTACACCTTC. Residues: CSARGGNGYTF.

V gene TRBV5-4 combines with J gene TRBJ2-1; 8 bases fit TRBD1. CDR3 length equals 17 residues. CDR1 SGHNT and CDR2 YYREEE come from the germline V gene (reference sequence). Trimming at V came to 4 bases and at J to 10 bases, leaving 19 bases not matched to a gene. This CDR3 reads CASSSLVVQGAPGEQFF. The CDR3 DNA is TGTGCCAGCAGCAGCTTGGTGGTCCAGGGGGCCCCTGGAGAGCAGTTCTTC.

V is TRBV6-5 and J is TRBJ1-1; no definite D call. The ends were cut back, 0 bases at V and 4 bases at J, with 9 bases in the middle. The CDR3 is 14 amino acids. Germline CDR1 is MNHEY and CDR2 is SVGAGI. CDR3 residues: CASSYSWEGTEAFF. CDR3 in DNA: TGTGCCAGCAGTTACTCGTGGGAGGGCACTGAAGCTTTCTTT.

V gene TRBV2 combines with J gene TRBJ2-1; D might be TRBD2 (7 bases). Trimming shortened V by 6 bases and J by 2 bases, and 17 bases separated the two germline ends. The germline CDR1 and CDR2 sequences are SNHLY and FYNNEI. This CDR3 is 16 amino acids long. In DNA, the CDR3 is TGTGCCAGCAGAGGTCTCAGGGAGGGGGCCTACAATGAGCAGTTCTTC. This sequence encodes CASRGLREGAYNEQFF.

The chain links TRBV2 to TRBJ1-1, with 10 bases identical to TRBD1. In germline, CDR1 is SNHLY, CDR2 FYNNEI. The CDR3 runs 15 residues. The ends lost 5 bases at V and 3 bases at J; junction bases unmatched: 6. The CDR3: CASSSDRGSHTEAFF. In nucleotides, the CDR3 is TGTGCCAGCAGTTCGGACAGGGGGTCGCACACTGAAGCTTTCTTT. The full variable domain, its missing parts supplied by reference TRBV2 and TRBJ1-1, is EPEVTQTPSHQVTQMGQEVILRCVPISNHLYFYWYRQILGQKVEFLVSFYNNEISEKSEIFDDQFSVERPDGSNFTLKIRSTKLEDSAMYFCASSSDRGSHTEAFFGQGTRLTVV.

The CDR3, as DNA: TGTGCCAGCTCACCACCGCTCCGGGGGGAGCAGTACTTC. Its protein is CASSPPLRGEQYF. V and J are TRBV18 and TRBJ2-7, with D possibly matching TRBD2 (6 bases). Trimming cost V 0 bases and J 7 bases, with 10 bases left between them. The CDR3 is made up of 13 amino acids. Germline V gives CDR1 KGHSH, CDR2 LQKENI.